The 24 T cell receptor beta chains reported below all come from one sample, sequenced in a study of blood T cells in healthy people across ages. Then a second PCR, running roughly 7 to 11 cycles, was carried out with a sample-barcoded 5' primer and a J-beta primer mix. TCRdb passed the 5' RACE reads through MiXCR, listing each CDR3 protein once. Of about 700,000 distinct CDR3 sequences listed, about 30% are singletons. Sequenced material: blood. The receptor set was obtained from a woman older than 75 in good health.

In regard to this clonotype: It may be a read error: a sequence one base away is much more abundant. V usage is TRBV6-2 or TRBV6-3 and J usage is TRBJ1-2; the D is unclear. Germline CDR1 and CDR2: MNHEY and SVGEGT. CDR3 size: 14 residues. In DNA, the CDR3 is TGTGCCAGCACCTACTCCGGGAACAACTATGGCCACACCTTC. It encodes CASTYSGNNYGHTF.

This clonotype has at least ten counts. V is TRBV29-1 and J is TRBJ2-5, with D possibly being TRBD1 (6 bases). The CDR3 consists of 12 residues. Germline V gives CDR1 SQVTM, CDR2 ANQGSEA. Trimming stripped 4 bases from V and 2 bases from J, with 8 bases between. CDR3 DNA sequence: TGCAGCGTTGCAAGGGGGCAAGAGACCCAGTACTTC. This translates into CSVARGQETQYF.

The chain employs TRBV10-3 and TRBJ2-7; tentative D call: TRBD2 (6 bases). CDR1 is ENHRY and CDR2 is SYGVKD in the germline V gene. The CDR3 is made up of 14 amino acids. The V end was cut by 0 bases, the J end by 6 bases, with 12 bases between. Written as DNA, the CDR3 is TGTGCCATCAGTGAGTCCGGGGGAGTAGGCGAGCAGTACTTC. This sequence encodes CAISESGGVGEQYF.

A word on this clonotype: The conserved final phenylalanine or tryptophan is absent from the CDR3, which likely points to a read error. This chain joins TRBV2 and TRBJ1-2, with D possibly matching TRBD1 (5 bases). CDR3 length: 13 amino acids. V shed 5 bases and J shed 6 bases, with 13 bases lying between them. CDR1 SNHLY and CDR2 FYNNEI come from the germline V gene. This CDR3 reads CASSKQNRNGYTV. The CDR3 region has the DNA TGTGCCAGCAGTAAGCAGAACAGGAATGGCTACACCGTC.

This clonotype was picked up many times. The V and J genes are TRBV10-3 and TRBJ2-1; a weak D match, TRBD1 (5 bases). V lost 3 bases and J 5 bases, leaving 8 bases between the germline ends. CDR1 and CDR2 (germline): ENHRY, SYGVKD. The CDR3 contains 13 residues. The CDR3: CAISDLRDNEQFF. The CDR3 coding sequence is TGTGCCATCAGTGATCTCAGGGACAATGAGCAGTTCTTC.

In its sample, this clonotype was seen many times. The CDR3 loop reads CASSSGEYSSYNEQFF. The CDR3 DNA is TGTGCCAGCAGCTCTGGGGAGTACAGCTCCTACAATGAGCAGTTCTTC. The chain couples TRBV7-2 to TRBJ2-1; maybe TRBD2 (5 bases). Per the germline V gene, CDR1 is SGHTA and CDR2 is FQGNSA. The V end lost 4 bases, the J end lost 0 bases, and 13 bases lay between the germline ends. There are 16 residues in the CDR3.

This clonotype was seen only a few times. A read error may be the cause here, since a much bigger clone is one base away. The chain couples TRBV28 to TRBJ2-1; TRBD1 is a possible D gene (6 bases). The end of the DNA is better explained by TRBJ2-7, so the J call may be wrong. CDR3 length: 15 residues. Germline V gene lookup returns CDR1 MDHEN and CDR2 SYDVKM. The CDR3 nucleotides read TGTGCCAGCAGCTCAACAGGGAGCTCCTACAATGAGCAGTACTTC. As protein: CASSSTGSSYNEQYF.

This clonotype was seen a few times. The rearrangement uses TRBV5-1 and TRBJ2-2; D unclear. The CDR3 spans 14 residues. Trimming cost V 5 bases and J 0 bases, with 8 bases left between them. In germline, CDR1 is SGHRS, CDR2 YFSETQ. The CDR3: CASRGSSNTGELFF. DNA of the CDR3: TGCGCCAGCAGGGGCAGCTCGAACACCGGGGAGCTGTTTTTT.

This clonotype was seen ten or more times. The CDR3 reads CASSEVPGWNYGYTF. In DNA, the CDR3 is TGTGCCAGCAGTGAAGTTCCGGGCTGGAACTATGGCTACACCTTC. This chain uses TRBV6-1 with TRBJ1-2; no reliable D call. This CDR3 comprises 15 residues. CDR1 is MNHNS, CDR2 SASEGT, per germline. V dropped 1 base and J dropped 2 bases, with 11 bases sitting between them.

The V gene is TRBV7-2, the J gene TRBJ2-1, with 7 bases that match TRBD2. This CDR3 region has 14 residues. From germline, CDR1 is SGHTA and CDR2 FQGNSA. V shed 3 bases and J 2 bases; nucleotides not matched to a gene: 1. The CDR3 here is CASSFGTTYNEQFF. CDR3 in DNA: TGTGCCAGCAGCTTTGGGACTACCTACAATGAGCAGTTCTTC. Variable domain in full (rest from reference TRBV7-2 and TRBJ2-1): GAGVSQSPSNKVTEKGKDVELRCDPISGHTALYWYRQSLGQGLEFLIYFQGNSAPDKSGLPSDRFSAERTGGSVSTLTIQRTQQEDSAVYLCASSFGTTYNEQFFGPGTRLTVL.

V is TRBV24-1 and J is TRBJ2-1; 8 nucleotides match TRBD2. V shed 5 bases and J 9 bases; nucleotides not matched to a gene: 8. This CDR3 contains 14 residues. The germline V gene has CDR1 KGHDR and CDR2 SFDVKD. CDR3 coding DNA: TGTGCCACCAGTGCGGCGGGGGGTCGAGGTGAGCAGTTCTTC. Translating it yields CATSAAGGRGEQFF.

The table lists this clonotype with a few counts. Given a much more abundant clone one base away, this may be a read error. The rearrangement links TRBV7-2 to TRBJ1-6; D gene uncertain. The CDR3 covers 14 residues. The germline V and J ends were trimmed by 3 bases and 8 bases, with 11 bases remaining between them. Germline V gene sequence: CDR1 SGHTA, CDR2 FQGNSA. The CDR3 DNA reads TGTGCCAGCAGCTTCCCGGAGGCCGATTCACCCCTCCACTTT. This codes for CASSFPEADSPLHF.

The V gene is TRBV29-1, the J gene TRBJ1-5, with 9 bases aligning to TRBD1. V was pared by 6 bases and J by 7 bases, with 10 bases of the junction left unmatched. The V gene's germline CDR1 is SQVTM and CDR2 ANQGSEA. The CDR3 contains 14 residues. The DNA of the CDR3 is TGCAGCGTGGTGGACAGGGGCGGAAGGCAGCCCCAGCATTTT. Translation gives CSVVDRGGRQPQHF. Full variable domain (missing parts from reference TRBV29-1 and TRBJ1-5): SAVISQKPSRDICQRGTSLTIQCQVDSQVTMMFWYRQQPGQSLTLIATANQGSEATYESGFVIDKFPISRPNLTFSTLTVSNMSPEDSSIYLCSVVDRGGRQPQHFGDGTRLSIL.

This clonotype was observed many times. The rearrangement uses TRBV10-3 and TRBJ1-2; TRBD1 agrees at 7 bases. The V gene's germline CDR1 is ENHRY and CDR2 SYGVKD. CDR3 length: 16 residues. After removal of 4 bases from V and 1 base from J, the junction contained 9 bases not matched to a gene. The CDR3 spells CAISATRDSYNYGYTF. CDR3 nucleotides: TGTGCCATCAGTGCTACTCGGGACAGTTATAACTATGGCTACACCTTC.

This clonotype has just a few counts. Being one base from a much bigger clone, this may be a read error. The chain couples TRBV11-3 to TRBJ2-5; D ambiguous. Germline-derived CDR1 and CDR2 are SGHNT and YENEEA. This CDR3 has 15 residues. V lost 1 base and J 11 bases, leaving 20 bases between the germline ends. The CDR3 DNA sequence: TGTGCCAGCAGCTTAGGAGCTATGTCCCACAATGAGCAGTACTTC. This codes for CASSLGAMSHNEQYF.

Turning to this clonotype: Just one base apart from a much larger clone, this may be a read error. The J gene is TRBJ2-3, the V gene TRBV12-3 or TRBV12-4; D ambiguous. The CDR3 loop spans 13 amino acids. V was cut by 8 bases and J by 2 bases, with 11 bases left in between. For the CDR3, the DNA is TGTGCCAGCCATGGCGTGAACACAGATACGCAGTATTTT. Translating it yields CASHGVNTDTQYF.

This clonotype was seen repeatedly, ten times or more. The CDR3 region has the DNA TGCGCCAGCAGCATTACTTGGGACCGCTTTCCCTACGAGCAGTACTTC. The encoded protein is CASSITWDRFPYEQYF. The V call is TRBV5-1, the J call TRBJ2-7; D tentatively fits TRBD1 or TRBD2 (5 bases each). V was trimmed by 4 bases and J by 2 bases, leaving 19 bases between them. The CDR3 runs to 16 residues. Germline loops: CDR1 SGHRS, CDR2 YFSETQ. The full variable domain, with the rest looked up from reference TRBV5-1 and TRBJ2-7, is KAGVTQTPRYLIKTRGQQVTLSCSPISGHRSVSWYQQTPGQGLQFLFEYFSETQRNKGNFPGRFSGRQFSNSRSEMNVSTLELGDSALYLCASSITWDRFPYEQYFGPGTRLTVT.

This clonotype showed up just once. This may stem from a read error, because a much larger clone lies one nucleotide away. The rearrangement links TRBV13 to TRBJ2-7; 14 bases fit TRBD2. Germline values: CDR1 PRHDT, CDR2 FYEKMQ (reference sequence). This CDR3 has 17 amino acids. Written as DNA, the CDR3 is TGTGCCTGCAGCTCTCCCCTGACTAGCGGGGGGGCCTACGAGCAGTACTTC. This translates into CACSSPLTSGGAYEQYF.

Comment on this clonotype: With a much larger clone just one base away, this may be a read error. The V and J genes are TRBV6-2 or TRBV6-3 and TRBJ2-5; D is perhaps TRBD1 or TRBD2 (5 bases each). The V gene lost 2 bases and the J gene lost 11 bases, with 21 bases spanning the gap. CDR3 length: 15 residues. Germline assignment: CDR1 MNHEY and CDR2 SVGEGT. In DNA, the CDR3 is TGTGCCAGCAGTTACGGGTCCGGGGCAGGGAACAAGCAGTACTTC. Translating it yields CASSYGSGAGNKQYF.

This clonotype appeared a few times. It may be a read error: a sequence one base away is much more abundant. The chain couples TRBV15 to TRBJ2-2; D not certain. Germline loops: CDR1 LNHNV, CDR2 YYDKDF (reference sequence). The CDR3 is 14 residues long. As DNA, the CDR3 is TGTGCCACCGGCAGAGATCGGCTACACGGGGAGCTGTTTTTT. It encodes CATGRDRLHGELFF.

The chain employs TRBV11-3 and TRBJ2-1, with TRBD2 identical over 8 bases. CDR3 length: 15 amino acids. Germline CDR1 is SGHNT and CDR2 is YENEEA. Trimming took 1 base from V and 6 from J; bases not matched to a gene: 5. As DNA, the CDR3 is TGTGCCAGCAGCTTAGTGAGCGGGGGTAGCAATGAGCAGTTCTTC. Amino acids: CASSLVSGGSNEQFF. Using reference TRBV11-3 and TRBJ2-1 for the parts outside the CDR3, the full variable domain is EAGVVQSPRYKIIEKKQPVAFWCNPISGHNTLYWYLQNLGQGPELLIRYENEEAVDDSQLPKDRFSAERLKGVDSTLKIQPAELGDSAVYLCASSLVSGGSNEQFFGPGTRLTVL.

The chain carries TRBV28 and TRBJ1-2, with D possibly matching TRBD1 (5 bases). This CDR3 has 16 amino acids. Trimming pared 7 bases from V and 1 base from J, leaving 19 bases between. CDR1 and CDR2 from the germline V gene are MDHEN and SYDVKM. The CDR3 nucleotides are TGTGCCAGCACGGGGGGAGTGGGAGGTGATAACTATGGCTACACCTTC. As protein: CASTGGVGGDNYGYTF.

The CDR3 reads CSARGALVDEQFF. The CDR3 DNA reads as TGCAGTGCTAGAGGGGCTCTAGTGGATGAGCAGTTCTTC. The chain links TRBV20-1 to TRBJ2-1, with D hard to call. Trimming shortened V by 1 base and J by 8 bases, and 12 bases separated the two germline ends. CDR3 length: 13 amino acids. Germline V lookup: CDR1 DFQATT, CDR2 SNEGSKA (reference sequence).

This clonotype has a count of ten or more. This chain uses TRBV12-3 or TRBV12-4 with TRBJ1-5; tentative D call: TRBD1 (5 bases). The length of the CDR3 is 14 residues. V shed 3 bases and J shed 5 bases, with 11 bases lying between them. The CDR3 here is CASSLRGGDQPQHF. CDR3 nucleotides: TGTGCCAGCAGTTTGAGGGGTGGCGATCAGCCCCAGCATTTT.